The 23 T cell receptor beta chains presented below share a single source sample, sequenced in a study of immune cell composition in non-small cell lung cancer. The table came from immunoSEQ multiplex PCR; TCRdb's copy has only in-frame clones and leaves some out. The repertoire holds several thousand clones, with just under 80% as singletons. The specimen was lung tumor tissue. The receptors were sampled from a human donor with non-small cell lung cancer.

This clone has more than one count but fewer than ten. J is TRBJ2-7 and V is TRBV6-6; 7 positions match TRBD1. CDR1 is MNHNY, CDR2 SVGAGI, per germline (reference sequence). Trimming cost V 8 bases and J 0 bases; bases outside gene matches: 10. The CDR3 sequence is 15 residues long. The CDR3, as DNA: TGTGCCAGCGAACCCGGGACAGCGCGCTCCTACGAGCAGTACTTC. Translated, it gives CASEPGTARSYEQYF.

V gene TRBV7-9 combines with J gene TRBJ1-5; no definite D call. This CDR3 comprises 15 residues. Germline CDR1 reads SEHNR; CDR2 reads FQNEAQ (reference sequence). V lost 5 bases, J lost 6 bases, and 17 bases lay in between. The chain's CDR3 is CASSRGAADGQPQHF. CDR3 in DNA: TGTGCCAGCAGCCGTGGTGCCGCAGATGGTCAGCCCCAGCATTTT.

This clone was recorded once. The CDR3 nucleotides are TGTGCCAGCTCACTAAAGCGGTATGGCCTCACCTACGAGCAGTACTTC. Its translation: CASSLKRYGLTYEQYF. The chain carries TRBV18 and TRBJ2-7, with a tentative D call TRBD2 (5 bases). The CDR3 is 16 amino acids. Trimming cost V 4 bases and J 2 bases, with 18 bases left between them. Germline V lookup: CDR1 KGHSH, CDR2 LQKENI.

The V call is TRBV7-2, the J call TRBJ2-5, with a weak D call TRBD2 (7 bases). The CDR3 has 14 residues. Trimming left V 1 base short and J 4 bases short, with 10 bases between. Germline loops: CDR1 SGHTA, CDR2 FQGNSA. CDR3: CASSLGGGPETQYF. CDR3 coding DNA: TGTGCCAGCAGCTTAGGGGGGGGCCCAGAGACCCAGTACTTC.

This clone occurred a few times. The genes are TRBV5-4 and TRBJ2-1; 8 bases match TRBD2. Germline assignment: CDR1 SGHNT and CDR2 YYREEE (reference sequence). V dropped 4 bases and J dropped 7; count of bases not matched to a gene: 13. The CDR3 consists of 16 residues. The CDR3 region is CASSRTLSGEWNEQFF. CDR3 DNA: TGTGCCAGCAGCCGTACCCTTAGCGGGGAATGGAATGAGCAGTTCTTC.

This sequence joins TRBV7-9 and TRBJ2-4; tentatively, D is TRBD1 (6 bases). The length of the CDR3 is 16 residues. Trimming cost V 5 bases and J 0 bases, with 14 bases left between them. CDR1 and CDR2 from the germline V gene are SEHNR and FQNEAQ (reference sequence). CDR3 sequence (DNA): TGTGCCAGCAGCGCTATTGGGGGCGTAGCCAAAAACATTCAGTACTTC. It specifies CASSAIGGVAKNIQYF.

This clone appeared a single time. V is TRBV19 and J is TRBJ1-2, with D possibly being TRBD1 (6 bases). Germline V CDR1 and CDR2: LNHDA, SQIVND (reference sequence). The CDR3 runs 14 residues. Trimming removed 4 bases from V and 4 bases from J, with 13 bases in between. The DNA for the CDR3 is TGTGCCAGTAGTACCACCAACAGGGCCTATGGCTACACCTTC. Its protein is CASSTTNRAYGYTF.

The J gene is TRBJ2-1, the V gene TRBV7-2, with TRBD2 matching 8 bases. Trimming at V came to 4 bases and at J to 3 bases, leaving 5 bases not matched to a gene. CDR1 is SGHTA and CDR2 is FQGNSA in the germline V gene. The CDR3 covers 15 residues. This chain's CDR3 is CASSSRGGGYNEQFF. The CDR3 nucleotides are TGTGCCAGCAGCTCCCGGGGGGGTGGCTACAATGAGCAGTTCTTC.

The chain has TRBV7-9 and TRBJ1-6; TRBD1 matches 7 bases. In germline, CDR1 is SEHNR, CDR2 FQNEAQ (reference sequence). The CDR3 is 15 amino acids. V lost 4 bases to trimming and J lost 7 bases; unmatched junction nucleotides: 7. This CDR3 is CASSSPRGSNSPLHF. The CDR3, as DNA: TGTGCCAGCAGCTCTCCCAGGGGGAGCAATTCACCCCTCCACTTT.

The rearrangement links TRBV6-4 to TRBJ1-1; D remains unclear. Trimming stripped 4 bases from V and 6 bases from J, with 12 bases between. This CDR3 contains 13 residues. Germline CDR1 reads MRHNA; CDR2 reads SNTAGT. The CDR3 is CASSVTFHAEAFF. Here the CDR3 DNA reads TGTGCCAGCAGTGTAACATTTCACGCTGAAGCTTTCTTT.

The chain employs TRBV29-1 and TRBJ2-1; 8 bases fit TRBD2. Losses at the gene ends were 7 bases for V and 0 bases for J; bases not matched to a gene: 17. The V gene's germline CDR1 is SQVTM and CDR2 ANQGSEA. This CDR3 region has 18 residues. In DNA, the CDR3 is TGCAGCGGCCAGGGCGGGAGGACGGGATCTAACTCCTACAATGAGCAGTTCTTC. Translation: CSGQGGRTGSNSYNEQFF.

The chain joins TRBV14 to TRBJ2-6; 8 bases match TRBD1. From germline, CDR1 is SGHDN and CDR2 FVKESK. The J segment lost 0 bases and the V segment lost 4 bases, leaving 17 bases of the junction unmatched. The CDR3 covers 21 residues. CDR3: CASSPRPWGTGVFSGANVLTF. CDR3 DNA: TGTGCCAGCAGCCCCCGCCCATGGGGGACAGGCGTCTTCTCTGGGGCCAACGTCCTGACTTTC. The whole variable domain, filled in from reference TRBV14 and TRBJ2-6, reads EAGVTQFPSHSVIEKGQTVTLRCDPISGHDNLYWYRRVMGKEIKFLLHFVKESKQDESGMPNNRFLAERTGGTYSTLKVQPAELEDSGVYFCASSPRPWGTGVFSGANVLTFGAGSRLTVL.

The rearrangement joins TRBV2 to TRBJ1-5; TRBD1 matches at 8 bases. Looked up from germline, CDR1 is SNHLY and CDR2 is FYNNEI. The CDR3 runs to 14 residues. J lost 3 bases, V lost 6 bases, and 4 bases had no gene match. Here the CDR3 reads CASSGQGSNQPQHF. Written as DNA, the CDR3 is TGTGCCAGCAGCGGACAGGGCTCCAATCAGCCCCAGCATTTT. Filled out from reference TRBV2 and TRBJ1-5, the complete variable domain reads EPEVTQTPSHQVTQMGQEVILRCVPISNHLYFYWYRQILGQKVEFLVSFYNNEISEKSEIFDDQFSVERPDGSNFTLKIRSTKLEDSAMYFCASSGQGSNQPQHFGDGTRLSIL.

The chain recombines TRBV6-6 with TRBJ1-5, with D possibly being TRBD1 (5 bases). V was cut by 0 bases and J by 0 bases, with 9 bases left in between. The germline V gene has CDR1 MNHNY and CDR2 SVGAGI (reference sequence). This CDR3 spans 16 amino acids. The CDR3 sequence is CASSYSGGSSNQPQHF. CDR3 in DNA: TGTGCCAGCAGTTACTCCGGGGGTTCTAGCAATCAGCCCCAGCATTTT.

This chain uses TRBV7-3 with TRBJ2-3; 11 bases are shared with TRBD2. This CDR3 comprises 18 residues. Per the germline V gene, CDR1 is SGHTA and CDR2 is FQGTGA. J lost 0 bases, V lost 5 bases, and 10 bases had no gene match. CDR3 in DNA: TGTGCCAGCAGCCCGAGGGCTAGCGGGGGGCTCAGCACAGATACGCAGTATTTT. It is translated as CASSPRASGGLSTDTQYF.

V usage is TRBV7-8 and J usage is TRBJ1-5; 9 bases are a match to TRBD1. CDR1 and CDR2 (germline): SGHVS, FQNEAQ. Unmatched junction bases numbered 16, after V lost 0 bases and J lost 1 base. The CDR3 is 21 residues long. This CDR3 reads CASSLARGTGQGYRSNQPQHF. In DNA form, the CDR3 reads TGTGCCAGCAGCTTAGCGCGTGGGACGGGACAGGGTTATAGGAGCAATCAGCCCCAGCATTTT. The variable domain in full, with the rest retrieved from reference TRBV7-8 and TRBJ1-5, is GAGVSQSPRYKVAKRGQDVALRCDPISGHVSLFWYQQALGQGPEFLTYFQNEAQLDKSGLPSDRFFAERPEGSVSTLKIQRTQQEDSAVYLCASSLARGTGQGYRSNQPQHFGDGTRLSIL.

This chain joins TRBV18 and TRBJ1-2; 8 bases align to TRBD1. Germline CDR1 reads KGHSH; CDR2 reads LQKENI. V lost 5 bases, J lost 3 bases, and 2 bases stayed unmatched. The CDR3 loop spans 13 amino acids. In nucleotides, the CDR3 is TGTGCCAGCTCAGAACAGGGGGACTATGGCTACACCTTC. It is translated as CASSEQGDYGYTF.

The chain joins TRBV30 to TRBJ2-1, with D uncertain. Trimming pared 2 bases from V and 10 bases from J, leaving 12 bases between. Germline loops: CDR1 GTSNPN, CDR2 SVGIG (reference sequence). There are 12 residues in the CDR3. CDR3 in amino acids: CAWSPGLWEQFF. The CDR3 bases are TGTGCCTGGAGTCCCGGTCTTTGGGAGCAGTTCTTC.

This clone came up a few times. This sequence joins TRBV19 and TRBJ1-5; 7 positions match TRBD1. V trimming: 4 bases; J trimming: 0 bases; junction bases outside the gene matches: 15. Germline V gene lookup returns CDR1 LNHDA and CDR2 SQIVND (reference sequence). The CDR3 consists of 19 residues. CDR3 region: CASSRTPGQNLYSNQPQHF. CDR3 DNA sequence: TGTGCCAGTAGTAGGACCCCGGGACAGAACCTCTATAGCAATCAGCCCCAGCATTTT.

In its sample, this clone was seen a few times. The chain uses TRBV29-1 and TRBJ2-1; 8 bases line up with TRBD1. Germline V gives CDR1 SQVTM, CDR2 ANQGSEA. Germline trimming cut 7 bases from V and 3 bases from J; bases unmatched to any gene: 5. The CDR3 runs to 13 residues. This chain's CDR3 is CSAGDRIYNEQFF. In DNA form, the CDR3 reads TGCAGCGCCGGGGACAGGATCTACAATGAGCAGTTCTTC.

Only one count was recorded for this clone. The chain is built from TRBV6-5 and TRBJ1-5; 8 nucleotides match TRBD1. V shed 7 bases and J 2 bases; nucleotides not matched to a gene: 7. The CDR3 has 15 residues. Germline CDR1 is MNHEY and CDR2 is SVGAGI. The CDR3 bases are TGTGCCAGCAAACAGGGGGGATGGGGCAATCAGCCCCAGCATTTT. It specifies CASKQGGWGNQPQHF.

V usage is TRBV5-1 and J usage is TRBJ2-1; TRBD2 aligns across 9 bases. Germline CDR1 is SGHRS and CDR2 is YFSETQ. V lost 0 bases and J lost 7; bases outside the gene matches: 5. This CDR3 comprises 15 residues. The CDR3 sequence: CASSLGAGGANEQFF. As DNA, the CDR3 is TGCGCCAGCAGCTTGGGAGCGGGAGGCGCGAATGAGCAGTTCTTC.

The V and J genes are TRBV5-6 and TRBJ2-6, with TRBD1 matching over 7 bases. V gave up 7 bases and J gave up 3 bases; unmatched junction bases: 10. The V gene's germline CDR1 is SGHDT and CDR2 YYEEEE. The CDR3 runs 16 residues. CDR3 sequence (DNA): TGTGCCAGCCTCCGGACAGGAATCTATGGGGCCAACGTCCTGACTTTC. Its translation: CASLRTGIYGANVLTF.